This T cell receptor (beta chain) was retrieved from a study of CD8 T cells in Susac syndrome. Overall study results and limits: An acknowledgment was made by the study that its TCR sequencing and HLA analysis involved relatively few individuals.

Turning to this clonotype: Its target is unknown.

After extraction with the RNeasy kit, roughly 0.5 to 1 ug of the RNA was reverse transcribed using random hexamers. The authors amplified TCR beta CDR3 across 54 Vbeta and 13 Jbeta using immunoSEQ multiplex PCR. TCRdb recomputed calls from the immunoSEQ multiplex PCR reads with MiXCR, one row per CDR3 protein. The table has about 90,000 distinct CDR3 sequences, 95% to 97% seen once. The authors sequenced TCR beta from blood CD8+ and CD4+ T cells. The sequencing sample was made of CD8+ T cells from PBMCs. This sequence was found in a human donor with Susac syndrome.

The CDR3 protein is CSARSPGPDWTEAFF. For the CDR3, the DNA is TGCAGTGCTAGGTCACCGGGACCGGATTGGACTGAAGCTTTCTTT. V usage is TRBV20-1 and J usage is TRBJ1-1, with D perhaps TRBD1 (5 bases). CDR1 and CDR2 from the germline V gene are DFQATT and SNEGSKA (reference sequence). With 3 bases removed from V and 5 bases from J, the gap between germline ends came to 19 bases. This CDR3 spans 15 amino acids.